One and the same sample provided the 25 T cell receptor beta chains below, sequenced in a study of post-analysis software for immune sequencing data (dated by TCRdb to the mid-2010s). Antigens of these TCRs are unknown. General conclusions and limits of the study: Several TRBV segments, including TRBV5-6, TRBV5-1 and TRBV20-1, were significantly more frequent in patients than controls.

The library was generated by PCR. TCRdb records Illumina HiSeq 2500 as the sequencer. To reduce PCR and sequencing biases, unique molecular identifiers were incorporated into the TCR beta cDNA libraries. TCRdb took the public reads, trimmed them with fastp at Q25, ran MiXCR for clone calling and kept in-frame beta chains. Entries are consolidated by CDR3 protein sequence, retaining the most common genes and DNA. The sample table shows hundreds of thousands of distinct CDR3 sequences, and roughly half are seen once. The biggest ten clones account for over 4% of the sample. Input material: blood. The receptors originated from a girl aged 5-17 years with multiple sclerosis.

The chain is built from TRBV12-5 and TRBJ1-5, with 9 positions matching TRBD1. CDR1 and CDR2 (germline): LGHNT, FRNRAP. With 6 bases clipped from V and 5 bases from J, the junction kept 8 bases outside the gene matches. This CDR3 region has 15 residues. DNA of the CDR3: TGTGCTAGTGGACCGAGGACAGGGGAGGATCAGCCCCAGCATTTT. Translation gives CASGPRTGEDQPQHF.

The table lists this clonotype with a few counts. V usage is TRBV5-1 and J usage is TRBJ2-4; D is undetermined. CDR1 SGHRS and CDR2 YFSETQ come from the germline V gene. V gave up 0 bases and J gave up 2 bases, with 21 bases separating them. The CDR3 contains 19 residues. CDR3: CASSLAGRGLMEPKNIQYF. Here the CDR3 DNA reads TGCGCCAGCAGCTTGGCCGGGCGAGGCTTGATGGAGCCCAAAAACATTCAGTACTTC.

V and J are TRBV4-1 and TRBJ2-5, with 7 bases aligning to TRBD2. V shed 0 bases, J shed 0 bases, and the junction held 13 bases outside the gene matches. This CDR3 comprises 19 residues. Germline-derived CDR1 and CDR2 are MGHRA and YSYEKL. In nucleotides, the CDR3 is TGCGCCAGCAGCCAAGATGGGTACCCAGCGGGGAGATACCAAGAGACCCAGTACTTC. Translating gives CASSQDGYPAGRYQETQYF.

V is TRBV14 and J is TRBJ2-7; tentative D call: TRBD1 (6 bases). Germline V gives CDR1 SGHDN, CDR2 FVKESK. The length of the CDR3 is 12 residues. Between the trimmed V and J ends, which lost 4 bases and 6 bases, there was a span of 10 bases. CDR3 residues: CASSLGGREQYF. CDR3 in DNA: TGTGCCAGCAGCCTAGGGGGTCGCGAGCAGTACTTC.

The V gene is TRBV15, the J gene TRBJ2-7; TRBD1 matches at 9 bases. This CDR3 is built from 14 residues. The germline V gene has CDR1 LNHNV and CDR2 YYDKDF (reference sequence). V was pared by 8 bases and J by 5 bases, with 10 bases of the junction left unmatched. Here the CDR3 reads CATRTGTGLNEQYF. The CDR3 DNA is TGTGCCACCCGCACAGGGACAGGGCTAAACGAGCAGTACTTC.

V is TRBV5-1 and J is TRBJ1-2, with D perhaps TRBD1 (6 bases). The CDR3 runs to 18 residues. Germline loops: CDR1 SGHRS, CDR2 YFSETQ. V lost 5 bases and J 1 base, leaving 24 bases between the germline ends. CDR3 nucleotides: TGCGCCAGCAGACAGGGACGGTCCGAGGGGGTGAATAACTATGGCTACACCTTC. It is translated as CASRQGRSEGVNNYGYTF.

This chain joins TRBV6-5 and TRBJ1-2, with TRBD1 matching 9 bases. In germline, CDR1 is MNHEY, CDR2 SVGAGI. V trimming: 0 bases; J trimming: 7 bases; junction bases outside the gene matches: 9. This CDR3 has 16 residues. CDR3 residues: CASSYSFPGQGGGYTF. CDR3 DNA: TGTGCCAGCAGTTACTCGTTCCCGGGACAGGGCGGTGGCTACACCTTC.

V and J are TRBV7-3 and TRBJ1-2; D possibly corresponds to TRBD1 (5 bases). Germline values: CDR1 SGHTA, CDR2 FQGTGA. V was cut by 4 bases and J by 1 base, with 25 bases left in between. This CDR3 has 19 residues. The CDR3 region is CASSSGVQARQNLNYGYTF. In DNA, the CDR3 is TGTGCCAGCAGCTCAGGTGTACAGGCACGACAAAACCTTAACTATGGCTACACCTTC.

This clonotype was observed a few times. DNA for the CDR3: TGCGCCAGCAGCTTGTTTCGGACTAGCGCCCCGAAGATAAGCACAGATACGCAGTATTTT. Protein product: CASSLFRTSAPKISTDTQYF. The chain links TRBV5-1 to TRBJ2-3, with 9 nucleotides matching TRBD2. V dropped 1 base and J dropped 0; count of bases not matched to a gene: 15. The length of the CDR3 is 20 residues. The germline gives CDR1 SGHRS, CDR2 YFSETQ.

The rearrangement uses TRBV7-9 and TRBJ2-1; TRBD2 matches at 8 bases. Germline-derived CDR1 and CDR2 are SEHNR and FQNEAQ (reference sequence). V lost 1 base and J lost 3; bases outside the gene matches: 5. This CDR3 has 16 amino acids. In DNA, the CDR3 is TGTGCCAGCAGCTTAGTCTTAGCGGGGCGCTACAATGAGCAGTTCTTC. Its translation: CASSLVLAGRYNEQFF. The whole variable domain, remainder taken from reference TRBV7-9 and TRBJ2-1, is DTGVSQNPRHKITKRGQNVTFRCDPISEHNRLYWYRQTLGQGPEFLTYFQNEAQLEKSRLLSDRFSAERPKGSFSTLEIQRTEQGDSAMYLCASSLVLAGRYNEQFFGPGTRLTVL.

The chain couples TRBV7-8 to TRBJ2-1; TRBD2 is a possible D gene (5 bases). Per the germline V gene, CDR1 is SGHVS and CDR2 is FQNEAQ. CDR3 length equals 16 residues. Trimming removed 0 bases from V and 2 bases from J, with 11 bases in between. Here the CDR3 reads CASSLAWLAAYNEQFF. CDR3 DNA sequence: TGTGCCAGCAGCTTAGCCTGGCTAGCAGCCTACAATGAGCAGTTCTTC. The full variable domain, in which reference TRBV7-8 and TRBJ2-1 provide the parts outside the CDR3, is GAGVSQSPRYKVAKRGQDVALRCDPISGHVSLFWYQQALGQGPEFLTYFQNEAQLDKSGLPSDRFFAERPEGSVSTLKIQRTQQEDSAVYLCASSLAWLAAYNEQFFGPGTRLTVL.

A few counts support this clonotype. The CDR3 sequence: CSVLTGVDGYTF. CDR3 bases: TGCAGTGTGCTGACAGGGGTCGACGGCTACACCTTC. V gene TRBV20-1 combines with J gene TRBJ1-2; 8 positions agree with TRBD1. Germline-derived CDR1 and CDR2 are DFQATT and SNEGSKA (reference sequence). The J segment lost 8 bases and the V segment lost 7 bases, leaving 9 bases of the junction unmatched. The CDR3 consists of 12 residues.

CDR3 region: CASSRSLGGQGAPYEQYF. Written as DNA, the CDR3 is TGTGCCAGCAGCCGAAGCTTAGGAGGGCAGGGGGCACCCTACGAGCAGTACTTC. The chain recombines TRBV7-9 with TRBJ2-7; TRBD1 agrees at 8 bases. The V gene end was trimmed by 5 bases and the J gene end by 2 bases; junction bases not matched to a gene: 17. The CDR3 length is 18 residues. CDR1 and CDR2 from the germline V gene are SEHNR and FQNEAQ (reference sequence).

In its sample, this clonotype was seen a few times. V gene TRBV7-2 combines with J gene TRBJ2-5; 12 bases agree with TRBD2. Germline trimming cut 4 bases from V and 2 bases from J; bases unmatched to any gene: 5. CDR1 is SGHTA, CDR2 FQGNSA, per germline. CDR3 length: 16 amino acids. CDR3 loop: CASSSSSGGGQETQYF. CDR3 coding DNA: TGTGCCAGCAGCTCCTCTAGCGGGGGGGGGCAAGAGACCCAGTACTTC.

This rearrangement joins TRBV18 to TRBJ2-7; D is possibly TRBD2 (5 bases). V was cut by 3 bases and J by 6 bases, with 27 bases left in between. Per germline, CDR1 KGHSH and CDR2 LQKENI. The length of the CDR3 is 18 residues. The CDR3 region is CASSPRPRILGEFGEQYF. The CDR3 bases are TGTGCCAGCTCACCGCGACCCCGGATCCTTGGGGAGTTTGGCGAGCAGTACTTC.

The chain employs TRBV2 and TRBJ1-2; the D gene is possibly TRBD1 (5 bases). V was pared by 7 bases and J by 0 bases, with 15 bases between. The CDR3 is made up of 15 amino acids. Per germline, CDR1 SNHLY and CDR2 FYNNEI. CDR3 protein: CASKLRDGANYGYTF. The DNA of the CDR3 is TGTGCCAGCAAACTCCGGGACGGGGCTAACTATGGCTACACCTTC.

In this sample, this clonotype turned up once. The chain uses TRBV28 and TRBJ2-1, with 10 bases lining up with TRBD2. J was trimmed by 3 bases and V by 5 bases; bases with no gene match: 7. Germline lookup yields CDR1 MDHEN and CDR2 SYDVKM. The CDR3 sequence is 16 residues long. This chain's CDR3 is CASSPELAGFYNEQFF. Written as DNA, the CDR3 is TGTGCCAGCAGTCCCGAACTAGCGGGATTCTACAATGAGCAGTTCTTC.

This clonotype turned up a few times. The chain couples TRBV29-1 to TRBJ2-4; a possible D gene is TRBD2 (6 bases). The assigned J gene may be wrong: the sequence end matches TRBJ2-7 better. The CDR3 runs to 12 residues. Germline V lookup: CDR1 SQVTM, CDR2 ANQGSEA. The CDR3 spells CSVWLATGEQYF. The CDR3 DNA follows: TGCAGCGTTTGGCTAGCGACGGGCGAGCAGTACTTC.

The chain couples TRBV7-9 to TRBJ1-2, with D perhaps matching TRBD1 (5 bases). CDR3 length: 17 residues. The germline CDR1 and CDR2 sequences are SEHNR and FQNEAQ (reference sequence). V gave up 0 bases and J gave up 2 bases, with 16 bases separating them. CDR3 residues: CASSLAGEARRNYGYTF. DNA for the CDR3: TGTGCCAGCAGCTTAGCGGGGGAGGCACGGCGGAACTATGGCTACACCTTC.

There are a few counts of this clonotype. The chain recombines TRBV5-1 with TRBJ2-1; D tentatively reads TRBD1 or TRBD2 (6 bases each). Germline assignment: CDR1 SGHRS and CDR2 YFSETQ. Trimming took off 7 bases at V and 4 bases at J, with 30 bases between the two ends. The CDR3 sequence is 19 residues long. For the CDR3, the DNA is TGCGCCAGCTCCCTGGAGGGGGAGAAGATTCCTATCGGGTACAATGAGCAGTTCTTC. Translated, it gives CASSLEGEKIPIGYNEQFF.

The rearrangement links TRBV7-9 to TRBJ2-7; tentatively, D is TRBD1 or TRBD2 (5 bases each). Trimming left V 5 bases short and J 1 base short, with 18 bases between. The CDR3 extends over 16 amino acids. Germline CDR1 SEHNR, CDR2 FQNEAQ (reference sequence). The CDR3 sequence is CASSPGLAGTSYEQYF. In DNA form, the CDR3 reads TGTGCCAGCAGCCCGGGCCTGGCAGGGACGTCCTACGAGCAGTACTTC. The whole variable domain, filled in from reference TRBV7-9 and TRBJ2-7, reads DTGVSQNPRHKITKRGQNVTFRCDPISEHNRLYWYRQTLGQGPEFLTYFQNEAQLEKSRLLSDRFSAERPKGSFSTLEIQRTEQGDSAMYLCASSPGLAGTSYEQYFGPGTRLTVT.

To note about this clonotype: At one end the junction does not follow the germline gene, possibly because of a read error. The chain employs TRBV7-3 and TRBJ2-1; 9 bases align to TRBD2. The CDR3 loop spans 16 amino acids. In germline, CDR1 is SGHTA, CDR2 FQGTGA. CDR3 amino acids: CASSSLAGKSRNGQFF. The CDR3 region has the DNA TGTGCCAGCAGCTCCCTAGCGGGGAAGTCGAGGAATGGGCAGTTTTTC.

The chain joins TRBV20-1 to TRBJ2-3, with D maybe TRBD2 (6 bases). This CDR3 is 15 amino acids long. Per the germline V gene, CDR1 is DFQATT and CDR2 is SNEGSKA (reference sequence). Deletions cut 1 base from V and 4 bases from J, with 15 bases between. In DNA form, the CDR3 reads TGCAGTGCTAGAGTTGAGGGCGGGGTCGCAGATACGCAGTATTTT. It yields the protein CSARVEGGVADTQYF.

This clonotype has more than one count but fewer than ten. The chain combines TRBV5-1 with TRBJ2-5, with 12 bases aligning to TRBD1. The closer fit of TRBJ2-7 to the DNA end suggests the J call may be wrong. This CDR3 spans 13 amino acids. CDR1 is SGHRS and CDR2 is YFSETQ in the germline V gene. CDR3 loop: CASGGTGGNEQYF. The CDR3 DNA reads as TGCGCCAGCGGTGGGACAGGGGGCAACGAGCAGTACTTC.

V and J are TRBV19 and TRBJ2-1; D may be TRBD2 (5 bases). The CDR3 extends over 16 amino acids. The ends were cut back, 1 base at V and 1 base at J, with 11 bases in the middle. Germline V lookup: CDR1 LNHDA, CDR2 SQIVND (reference sequence). DNA of the CDR3: TGTGCCAGTAGTATAGGCAGGACTCGGTCCTACAATGAGCAGTTCTTC. Encoded protein: CASSIGRTRSYNEQFF.